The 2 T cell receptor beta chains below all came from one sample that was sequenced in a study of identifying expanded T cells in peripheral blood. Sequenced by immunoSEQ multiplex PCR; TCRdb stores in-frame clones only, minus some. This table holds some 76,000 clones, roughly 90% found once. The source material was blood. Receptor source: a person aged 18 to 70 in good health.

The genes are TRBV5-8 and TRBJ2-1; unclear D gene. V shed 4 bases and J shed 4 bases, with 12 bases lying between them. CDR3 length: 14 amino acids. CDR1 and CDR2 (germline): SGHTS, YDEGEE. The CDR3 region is CASSTRLGYNEQFF. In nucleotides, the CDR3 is TGTGCCAGCAGCACCCGGTTAGGGTACAATGAGCAGTTCTTC.

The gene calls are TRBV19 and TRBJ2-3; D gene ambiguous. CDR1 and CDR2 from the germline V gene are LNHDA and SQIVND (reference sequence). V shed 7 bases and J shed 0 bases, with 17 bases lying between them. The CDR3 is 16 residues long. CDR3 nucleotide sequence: TGTGCCAGTAAGGATATAGGCCGCCTTAGCACAGATACGCAGTATTTT. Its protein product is CASKDIGRLSTDTQYF.